This note documents a single TCR beta chain sequence. Its antigen remains unknown. These data come from a study of cytotoxic CD8 clonotypes in ibrutinib-treated CLL. Study-level information: The patients comprised more than ten relapsed/refractory and around 15 treatment-naive cases, about 18 IGHV unmutated. Patients attained some 25 partial and 2 complete responses; at median approximately 70 months, 14 remained remitted while approximately 12 progressed.

This table comes from immunoSEQ multiplex PCR, and its TCRdb copy is limited to in-frame clones, with some not included. This sample yields more than 110,000 clones, of which over 75% are seen a single time; 7.6% belongs to the top ten. Study results and caveats: Rising at ibrutinib response, clonality subsequently fell back toward baseline at progression.

This specimen was PBMCs, taken after 36 months of ibrutinib treatment. The TCR sequence derives from a human donor with chronic lymphocytic leukemia.

The CDR3 nucleotides are TGTGCCAGCAGTCTCGACACCGGGGAGCTGTTTTTT. Its protein product is CASSLDTGELFF. This rearrangement joins TRBV27 to TRBJ2-2; D is uncertain. V shed 5 bases and J shed 3 bases, with 4 bases lying between them. Germline values: CDR1 MNHEY, CDR2 SMNVEV (reference sequence). This CDR3 contains 12 residues.